This TCR beta chain appears in the sequencing data of a study of radiation and T cells in renal cell carcinoma. Findings and caveats of the study: From baseline, blood top tumor clonotypes peaked at 2 weeks post-radiation.

TCRdb keeps only in-frame clones here, not all; method: immunoSEQ multiplex PCR. Among about 20,000 clones listed, just over 60% were seen once. The treatment is: 15 Gy SBRT to primary tumor, nephrectomy 4 weeks later. The CDR3 length is 15 residues. Looked up from germline, CDR1 is SGDLS and CDR2 is YYNGEE. Trimming stripped 0 bases from V and 6 bases from J, with 15 bases between. This clone is classed as medium-sized. Its cognate antigen is unknown. This specimen was tumor tissue, taken from a patient whose treatment included radiotherapy and nephrectomy. The clonotype comes from a woman in her sixties or seventies with renal cell carcinoma. The rearrangement joins TRBV9 to TRBJ1-2, with a weak D call TRBD1 (6 bases). In nucleotides, the CDR3 is TGTGCCAGCAGCGTAGTTACCTCAGGGGAGGATGGCTACACCTTC. Amino acids: CASSVVTSGEDGYTF.